This note documents a single T cell receptor beta chain sequence. The data stem from a study of blood T cell repertoires in COVID-19. On the study more broadly: Some COVID-19 samples were acute and others convalescent; all came from the United States, Italy and Spain. Sources were T cells, B-cell-depleted T cells, or PBMCs; the material itself was cDNA or gDNA.

In the study's own analysis: Cell counts per sample came from amplifying reference gene primers. The assay was immunoSEQ multiplex PCR, and TCRdb's table has in-frame clones only and misses some. D and trimming were read from the DNA, whereas the V and J calls and clone size are those reported in that table. The repertoire has roughly 100,000 clones, about four fifths of them found once; the top ten carry about 5%. The sequence was obtained from a man in his fifties or sixties with acute or convalescent COVID-19. Sequencing was carried out using peripheral blood.

The CDR3 loop is CAISERTGTREQFF. The CDR3 DNA sequence: TGTGCCATCAGTGAAAGGACAGGGACGCGGGAGCAGTTCTTC. The V gene is TRBV10-3, the J gene TRBJ2-1; 8 positions match TRBD1. After removal of 3 bases from V and 10 bases from J, the junction contained 8 bases not matched to a gene. Germline values: CDR1 ENHRY, CDR2 SYGVKD. CDR3 length: 14 residues.